The source of this T cell receptor beta chain is a study of blood T cell repertoires in COVID-19. Study details: Sites in the United States, Italy and Spain provided acute and convalescent COVID-19 samples. From T cells, B-cell-depleted T cells, or PBMCs came the material, which was cDNA or gDNA.

How the authors handled the data: For nucleated cells, counts were estimated from reference gene primer amplification. Data came from immunoSEQ multiplex PCR; TCRdb stores just in-frame clones and leaves some out. V and J calls and clone size come straight from that table; D and trimming were deduced from the DNA. Of tens of thousands of clones in the sample, roughly 90% are singletons; the top ten hold around 3.6%. Germline assignment: CDR1 MNHEY and CDR2 SVGEGT. The CDR3 extends over 15 amino acids. Trimming cost V 8 bases and J 9 bases; bases outside gene matches: 10. The V call is TRBV6-2 or TRBV6-3, the J call TRBJ2-2; 12 bases align to TRBD1. Sample: peripheral blood. The sequence came from a human donor in a cohort sampled during active COVID-19. The CDR3 loop reads CASGYSGTGGRELFF. CDR3 nucleotides: TGTGCCAGCGGGTACTCCGGGACAGGGGGCAGGGAGCTGTTTTTT.